Each of the 17 T cell receptor beta chains below was sequenced from the same sample in a study of beta chain features in type 1 diabetes (dated by TCRdb to the late 2010s). Receptors were amplified or captured by the immunoSEQ multiplex PCR assay. The High Capacity cDNA Reverse Transcription Kit was used to reverse transcribe all of the isolated RNA, meaning that expressed TCRB transcripts were what got sequenced. The table comes from immuneACCESS by way of TCRdb, which keeps in-frame sequences with V and J called. Part of the clones is missing from these tables; in studies checked, under half for an unresolved V gene and the rest for unknown reasons. For this sample the table gives under 950,000 clones, of which 17% were detected only once. The top ten clones comprise 0.02% to 0.025% of the sample. Material: naive CD4+ T cells from blood. This sample's cell subset or site label indicates: true naive CD4+ T cells. The receptors shown here come from a woman aged 18 to 35 in good health.

The J gene is TRBJ2-2, the V gene TRBV5-8; the match to TRBD2 covers 12 bases. The germline CDR1 and CDR2 sequences are SGHTS and YDEGEE. This CDR3 has 16 residues. The ends lost 4 bases at V and 5 bases at J; junction bases unmatched: 6. The CDR3 sequence: CASSLGLAGKTGELFF. The CDR3 coding sequence is TGTGCCAGCAGCCTAGGACTAGCGGGAAAAACCGGGGAGCTGTTTTTT.

The rearrangement links TRBV7-2 to TRBJ1-1; TRBD1 might be the D (6 bases). This CDR3 has 15 amino acids. From germline, CDR1 is SGHTA and CDR2 FQGNSA. Deletions cut 5 bases from V and 2 bases from J, with 15 bases between. CDR3 DNA sequence: TGTGCCAGCAGCGCCTACAGGGAGACAAACACTGAAGCTTTCTTT. Translating it yields CASSAYRETNTEAFF.

This clone was recorded many times. Relative to the germline gene, one junction end is altered; a read error may explain this. The DNA for the CDR3 is TGTGCCATCAGTGAGGGGATGGGGACAGCCTTC. Translation gives CAISEGMGTAF. This chain links TRBV10-3 with TRBJ1-2; 7 bases fit TRBD1. CDR3 size: 11 residues. Germline assignment: CDR1 ENHRY and CDR2 SYGVKD.

The gene calls are TRBV28 and TRBJ1-2, with D possibly TRBD1 on 5 matching bases. Germline assignment: CDR1 MDHEN and CDR2 SYDVKM. The CDR3 totals 14 residues. V dropped 8 bases and J dropped 7 bases, with 20 bases sitting between them. The CDR3 DNA follows: TGTGCCAGCGGGCGGACTGCGGGGCAGGGTGGCTACACCTTC. Translation: CASGRTAGQGGYTF.

In regard to this clone: This sample also contains other DNA sequences that code for the same CDR3. V gene TRBV2 combines with J gene TRBJ1-3; unclear D gene. The CDR3 covers 12 residues. The germline gives CDR1 SNHLY, CDR2 FYNNEI. Deletions cut 1 base from V and 7 bases from J, with 5 bases between. CDR3 DNA: TGTGCCAGCAGTGAAGGGGGTAACACCATATATTTT. Protein product: CASSEGGNTIYF.

This clone was picked up a small number of times. The chain recombines TRBV7-6 with TRBJ2-1; D perhaps matches TRBD1 (6 bases). Germline CDR1 and CDR2: SGHVS and FNYEAQ. This CDR3 has 15 residues. Between the trimmed V and J ends, which lost 2 bases and 6 bases, there was a span of 14 bases. CDR3 in amino acids: CASSLQGLQFNEQFF. CDR3 coding DNA: TGTGCCAGCAGCTTACAGGGGCTGCAATTCAATGAGCAGTTCTTC.

In regard to this clone: Additional DNA sequences in this sample encode the identical CDR3. The chain uses TRBV7-2 and TRBJ1-5; the D is unclear. Germline V lookup: CDR1 SGHTA, CDR2 FQGNSA. The ends were cut back, 0 bases at V and 2 bases at J, with 2 bases in the middle. The CDR3 spans 13 residues. CDR3 sequence: CASSLARNQPQHF. The CDR3 DNA reads as TGTGCCAGCAGCTTAGCTCGCAATCAGCCCCAGCATTTT.

This clone was seen a handful of times. Other nucleotide sequences in the sample specify the same CDR3. The chain couples TRBV5-1 to TRBJ2-3, with no clear D. The V gene's germline CDR1 is SGHRS and CDR2 YFSETQ. Trimming stripped 2 bases from V and 6 bases from J, with 4 bases between. The CDR3 extends over 11 amino acids. The CDR3 DNA reads TGCGCCAGCAGCTTCCTTGATACGCAGTATTTT. Protein: CASSFLDTQYF.

Turning to this clone: Additional DNA sequences in this sample encode the identical CDR3. The chain links TRBV29-1 to TRBJ2-2, with 9 positions matching TRBD2. CDR1 and CDR2 from the germline V gene are SQVTM and ANQGSEA. The V gene end was trimmed by 7 bases and the J gene end by 2 bases; junction bases not matched to a gene: 5. The CDR3 is made up of 14 amino acids. The CDR3 coding sequence is TGCAGCGCCAGACTAGCGGTTAACACCGGGGAGCTGTTTTTT. This encodes CSARLAVNTGELFF.

The rearrangement uses TRBV5-1 and TRBJ2-5; no clear D gene. The V end was cut by 0 bases, the J end by 0 bases, with 9 bases between. Germline lookup yields CDR1 SGHRS and CDR2 YFSETQ. The CDR3 has 15 amino acids. The CDR3 DNA follows: TGCGCCAGCAGCTTGGCCTTGGGATACCAAGAGACCCAGTACTTC. This translates into CASSLALGYQETQYF.

This clone appeared a few times. The rearrangement uses TRBV5-4 and TRBJ2-4; the match to TRBD1 covers 7 bases. Trimming at V came to 5 bases and at J to 2 bases, leaving 7 bases not matched to a gene. CDR1 is SGHNT, CDR2 YYREEE, per germline (reference sequence). The length of the CDR3 is 15 residues. The CDR3 here is CASSQPGGSKNIQYF. The DNA for the CDR3 is TGTGCCAGCAGTCAGCCAGGGGGTTCCAAAAACATTCAGTACTTC.

This clone has more than one count but fewer than ten. The chain employs TRBV21-1 and TRBJ1-2. TRBV21-1 is a listed pseudogene. The CDR3 is 17 residues long. The CDR3 sequence is CASENPGSAGTYYGYTF. CDR3 in DNA: TGTGCCAGCGAGAACCCAGGGTCCGCGGGCACCTACTATGGCTACACCTTC.

This clone was counted only a few times. The CDR3 DNA reads TGTGCCAGCAGCTTAACCGGGGGCGGCGATAGCAATCAGCCCCAGCATTTT. Translated: CASSLTGGGDSNQPQHF. The chain is built from TRBV7-3 and TRBJ1-5; a possible D gene is TRBD1 (6 bases). The CDR3 is 17 residues long. V lost 0 bases to trimming and J lost 0 bases, with 12 bases between them. The germline V gene has CDR1 SGHTA and CDR2 FQGTGA.

V usage is TRBV28 and J usage is TRBJ2-7; 7 bases agree with TRBD1. The CDR3 runs 14 residues. CDR1 is MDHEN, CDR2 SYDVKM, per germline. Trimming removed 4 bases from V and 2 bases from J; junction bases left unmatched: 5. The CDR3 here is CASSYRQGPYEQYF. The DNA of the CDR3 is TGTGCCAGCAGTTACCGACAGGGTCCCTACGAGCAGTACTTC. The entire variable domain, with the rest obtained from reference TRBV28 and TRBJ2-7, is as follows: DVKVTQSSRYLVKRTGEKVFLECVQDMDHENMFWYRQDPGLGLRLIYFSYDVKMKEKGDIPEGYSVSREKKERFSLILESASTNQTSMYLCASSYRQGPYEQYFGPGTRLTVT.

This chain joins TRBV28 and TRBJ1-5; possible D gene TRBD1, 5 bases. V was trimmed by 7 bases and J by 2 bases, leaving 12 bases between them. This CDR3 is built from 14 residues. Germline V gene lookup returns CDR1 MDHEN and CDR2 SYDVKM. The CDR3 loop is CASTFWGGNQPQHF. The DNA of the CDR3 is TGTGCCAGCACCTTTTGGGGGGGCAATCAGCCCCAGCATTTT.

The chain combines TRBV19 with TRBJ2-1; 8 nucleotides match TRBD2. Germline CDR1 and CDR2: LNHDA and SQIVND (reference sequence). The CDR3 contains 16 residues. The V gene end was trimmed by 5 bases and the J gene end by 5 bases; junction bases not matched to a gene: 11. The CDR3 spells CASSSSGSGKHNEQFF. As DNA, the CDR3 is TGTGCCAGTAGTTCCTCTGGTAGCGGGAAGCACAATGAGCAGTTCTTC.

This sequence joins TRBV7-3 and TRBJ2-1; D uncertain. Deletions cut 2 bases from V and 6 bases from J, with 5 bases between. This CDR3 spans 12 amino acids. Germline V lookup: CDR1 SGHTA, CDR2 FQGTGA. DNA of the CDR3: TGTGCCAGCAGCTTAGATTCCAATGAGCAGTTCTTC. Residues: CASSLDSNEQFF.